A selection of T cell receptor beta chains follows, all from one sample in a study of blood T cells in healthy people across ages. TCRdb itself ran the 5' RACE reads through MiXCR, one entry per CDR3 protein. The sample contains about 970,000 distinct CDR3 sequences, roughly 50% of which appear only once. The specimen was blood. The receptor set was obtained from a woman aged 60-75 years in good health. CDR3s include the opening cysteine and the closing phenylalanine or tryptophan. A D gene is named only where the DNA matches it firmly. Size values are once, few and many counts, or a class for expanded clones, and some rows have none.

>15|TRBV3-1|TRBJ2-1|.|.
TGTGCCAGCAGCCAAGGAAAGGGGTCCTACAATGAGCAGTTCTTC
CASSQGKGSYNEQFF
>14|TRBV14|TRBJ2-5|.|.
TGTGCCAGCAGCCAAGAGCTGGGGGCAGGAGAGCAGTACTTC
CASSQELGAGEQYF
>10|TRBV29-1|TRBJ1-1|.|.
TGCAGCGTCGAGGGCACTGAAGCTTTCTTT
CSVEGTEAFF
>15|TRBV7-2|TRBJ2-1|few|TRBD2
TGTGCCAGCAGCCCACGAAGCGGGAGCAGAGATGAGCAGTTCTTC
CASSPRSGSRDEQFF
>15|TRBV5-1|TRBJ2-1|few|.
TGCGCCAGCAGCTTGAGTAGCGGACGGTCCAATGAGCAGTTCTTC
CASSLSSGRSNEQFF
>15|TRBV4-1|TRBJ1-6|.|.
TGCGCCAGCAGCCAAGCCCCGGGGACGAACTCACCCCTCCACTTT
CASSQAPGTNSPLHF
>14|TRBV12-3/TRBV12-4|TRBJ2-1|.|TRBD2
TGTGCCAGCAGTTTCCAAGGGACTAGCAATGAGCAGTTCTTC
CASSFQGTSNEQFF
>13|TRBV12-3/TRBV12-4|TRBJ2-7|.|.
TGTGCCAGCAGTTTATTGGACAACTACGAGCAGTACTTC
CASSLLDNYEQYF
>14|TRBV12-3/TRBV12-4|TRBJ1-4|.|.
TGTGCCAGCAGTTTCCGCGCGGCTAATGAAAAACTGTTTTTT
CASSFRAANEKLFF
>14|TRBV4-2|TRBJ2-5|.|TRBD2
TGTGCCAGCAGCCCGGACAGCGGGGGGGAGACCCAGTACTTC
CASSPDSGGETQYF
>13|TRBV12-3/TRBV12-4|TRBJ2-5|few|.
TGTGCCAGCACAAGAAGGGTCCAAGAGACCCAGTACTTC
CASTRRVQETQYF
>16|TRBV11-2|TRBJ2-6|.|TRBD1
TGTGCCAGCAGCTACAAACAGGGGGCTGGGGCCAACGTCCTGACTTTC
CASSYKQGAGANVLTF
>14|TRBV20-1|TRBJ1-4|.|TRBD1
TGCAGTGTGGGCATACCGGGACAGGGTGAAAAACTGTTTTTT
CSVGIPGQGEKLFF
>15|TRBV18|TRBJ2-3|.|.
TGTGCCAGCTCATTATCTCGGCGGGAAGGGGATACGCAGTATTTT
CASSLSRREGDTQYF
>16|TRBV5-6|TRBJ1-1|.|.
TGTGCCAGCAGCTGGCGGGGGAAACGGGGGAACACTGAAGCTTTCTTT
CASSWRGKRGNTEAFF
>15|TRBV7-2|TRBJ2-3|.|.
TGTGCCAGCAGCTATAGTGGGGATAGCACAGATACGCAGTATTTT
CASSYSGDSTDTQYF
>15|TRBV2|TRBJ2-1|.|TRBD2
TGTGCCAGCAGTTCGATTAGCGGGAGGGCCGCTGAGCAGTTCTTC
CASSSISGRAAEQFF
>17|TRBV28|TRBJ2-3|.|.
TGTGCCAGCAGTTCTATGATTGGAGACTCTAGCACAGATACGCAGTATTTT
CASSSMIGDSSTDTQYF
>15|TRBV7-9|TRBJ2-3|.|.
TGTGCCAGCAGCTTAGGGCGACATTATGCAGATACGCAGTATTTT
CASSLGRHYADTQYF
>16|TRBV27|TRBJ2-2|few|TRBD2
TGTGCCAGCAGTTTGGGAAGCGGGAGGGCCACCGGGGAGCTGTTTTTT
CASSLGSGRATGELFF
>15|TRBV20-1|TRBJ2-3|.|TRBD2
TGCAGTGCTAGAGGTAGCGGGGGGGCAGGAGATACGCAGTATTTT
CSARGSGGAGDTQYF
>15|TRBV12-3/TRBV12-4|TRBJ2-5|.|TRBD2
TGTGCCAGCAGTTTATTACTAGCGGAATCAGAGACCCAGTACTTC
CASSLLLAESETQYF
>12|TRBV6-5|TRBJ2-1|many|.
TGTGCCAGCAGCAAGGGCTACAATGAGCAGTTCTTC
CASSKGYNEQFF
>14|TRBV10-3|TRBJ1-3|few|.
TGTGCCATCAGTCGTGACAGCTCTGGAAACACCATATATTTT
CAISRDSSGNTIYF
>16|TRBV2|TRBJ2-5|.|TRBD2
TGTGCCAGCAGTACCAGCGGGGGTCCGTACCAAGAGACCCAGTACTTC
CASSTSGGPYQETQYF
>11|TRBV6-2/TRBV6-3|TRBJ2-3|.|.
TGTGCCACAGGGGAAATACGTCCGCAGTATTTT
CATGEIRPQYF
>15|TRBV20-1|TRBJ2-1|.|.
TGCAGTGCTAGAGATCCAGGGGAGGCCTACAATGAGCAGTTCTTC
CSARDPGEAYNEQFF
>13|TRBV20-1|TRBJ2-3|.|.
TGCAGTGCTCAGGACTCACGCACAGATACGCAGTATTTT
CSAQDSRTDTQYF
>15|TRBV6-5|TRBJ2-1|.|.
TGTGCCAGCAGTTACCTCAGGACCACCTACAATGAGCAGTTCTTC
CASSYLRTTYNEQFF
>15|TRBV12-3/TRBV12-4|TRBJ2-7|.|TRBD2
TGTGCCAGCAGTCTACCGAATAGCGGGAGTTACGAGCAGTACTTC
CASSLPNSGSYEQYF
>14|TRBV12-3/TRBV12-4|TRBJ2-2|.|.
TGTGCCAGCAGCCGGAGTCTTGGCACCGGGGAGCTGTTTTTT
CASSRSLGTGELFF
>16|TRBV7-8|TRBJ2-3|few|TRBD2
TGTGCCAGCAGACCCACAATAGCGGGACCAAAGGATACGCAGTATTTT
CASRPTIAGPKDTQYF
>18|TRBV4-1|TRBJ2-1|.|TRBD2
TGCGCCAGCAGCCACCCCCAGAAGGGACGAGCGGGATCGGATGAGCAGTTCTTC
CASSHPQKGRAGSDEQFF
>17|TRBV27|TRBJ2-5|few|TRBD2
TGTGCCAGCAGTTCAACTTCGTGGGAGGGCCGGGGAGAGACCCAGTACTTC
CASSSTSWEGRGETQYF
>13|TRBV29-1|TRBJ2-5|many|.
TGCAGCGTTATCCAGGACACGAGATCTGAGCAGTACTTC
CSVIQDTRSEQYF
>13|TRBV29-1|TRBJ2-5|.|.
TGCAGCGTTGCGGCCCAGACCAGGGAGACCCAGTACTTC
CSVAAQTRETQYF
>15|TRBV2|TRBJ2-2|few|TRBD1
TGTGCCAGCAATGACAGGGTGGCGGGCACCGGGGAGCTGTTTTTT
CASNDRVAGTGELFF
>15|TRBV7-8|TRBJ2-3|.|.
TGTGCCAGCAGCTACTGGAGTACGGGCACAGATACGCAGTATTTT
CASSYWSTGTDTQYF
>18|TRBV4-1|TRBJ1-5|.|TRBD1
TGCGCCGGCAGCCAACGAATGGGCCGGGACAGTACAAATCAGCCCCAGCATTTT
CAGSQRMGRDSTNQPQHF
>13|TRBV25-1|TRBJ2-5|.|TRBD2
TGTGCCAGCAGTGAGTCGGGGGGGAATGAGCAGTACTTC
CASSESGGNEQYF
>16|TRBV6-5|TRBJ1-2|.|TRBD1
TGTGCCAGCAGTCGAACAGGCAGGGGGCGCAATGATGGCTACACCTTC
CASSRTGRGRNDGYTF
>13|TRBV7-7|TRBJ2-5|.|TRBD1
TGTGCCAGCAGCACCGACAGGGTCAATGAGCAGTACTTC
CASSTDRVNEQYF
>15|TRBV9|TRBJ2-1|once|TRBD2
TGTGCCAGCAGCGGGAAGGGACTAGCCCAAAATGAGCAGTTCTTC
CASSGKGLAQNEQFF
>16|TRBV27|TRBJ1-1|.|TRBD1
TGTGCCAGCAGACTCACAGGGGCCATTATGAACACTGAAGCTTTCTTT
CASRLTGAIMNTEAFF
>13|TRBV6-5|TRBJ1-1|.|.
TGTGCCAGCAGTTATAGGGAGGACACTGAAGCTTTCTTT
CASSYREDTEAFF
>15|TRBV11-1|TRBJ1-1|few|.
TGTGCCAGCTCCCAGCCAGGGTTTCCGGACACTGAAGCTTTCTTT
CASSQPGFPDTEAFF
>12|TRBV7-2|TRBJ2-1|few|.
TGTGCCAGCAGCATCACGAGTGTGGAGCAGTTCTTC
CASSITSVEQFF
>12|TRBV20-1|TRBJ2-7|once|.
TGCAGTGCGCCTAGGCATTCCTACGAGCAGTACTTC
CSAPRHSYEQYF
>17|TRBV7-2|TRBJ2-7|few|TRBD1
TGTGCCAGCAGCTTCCCCTTTTCCGGGACAGGGGGGTACGAGCAGTACTTC
CASSFPFSGTGGYEQYF
>15|TRBV15|TRBJ2-7|.|.
TGTGCCACCAGCAGAGAAAGGGACACCTCCTACGAGCAGTACTTC
CATSRERDTSYEQYF